What follows describes a single TCR beta chain. Its binding antigen is unknown. The input lacks base qualities; no much larger clone sits a single base away. The data derive from a study of shared clonotypes between healthy human individuals (TCRdb year 2020). Regarding the complete study: Two women and a few men aged 18 to 49 years were included in the cohort. For each donor, CD4 naive and CD4 memory were each run on three plates, CD8 naive on two plates, and CD8 memory on one plate. Blood TCR repertoires of five healthy adults were deeply sequenced to estimate repertoire size and the extent of clonotype sharing between individuals. Libraries were prepared and TCR repertoires were sequenced by different laboratories using diverse techniques, in order to increase sequencing depth and limit assay-specific biases. Between about 0.9 and 9 billion PBMCs per donor were obtained by leukapheresis.

For the CD8 naive samples, CD45RO-negative cells were positively selected for CCR7, yielding a CD45RA+CCR7+ population from which TemRA cells were excluded. Healthy HIV-negative adults with no recently reported acute infections or vaccinations were included as donors. All donors were Caucasian adults living in Nashville, Tennessee, USA. Blood was obtained by leukapheresis, after which PBMCs were separated by Ficoll-Histopaque density gradient centrifugation and cryopreserved in liquid nitrogen vapor phase. Analytical flow cytometry was used to check the purity and quantity of every magnetically sorted T cell population. From each sorted fraction, genomic DNA was isolated and quantified by UV absorbance on a Nanodrop 2000c. TCR CDR3 regions were amplified from genomic DNA by multiplex PCR using the deep immunoSEQ assay. Genomic DNA extracted from each cell subset was distributed evenly over all wells of several immunoSEQ 96-well plates, and each plate served as one replicate. Each replicate PCR for sorted subsets received around 200 ng genomic DNA, equal to roughly 29,000 T cell genomes. Purified libraries were quantified with a Qubit 3.0 fluorometer, sized on a Bioanalyzer 2100, and re-quantified with the KAPA Library Quantification kit. Every immunoSEQ 96-well plate was sequenced on a dedicated single-read 150-cycle Illumina NextSeq 550 flow cell. From the authors' description of their analysis: Because only junctional sequences without quality scores were contained in the immunoSEQ output, filtering matching that applied to full-length reads could not be performed. Sequences were annotated with PyIR, a Python wrapper for IgBLAST v1.9, using IMGT germline references to assign V/J genes and CDR3. Reads with weak V/J assignments (E-value above 1e-6), missing CDR3, stop codons, out-of-frame junctions, or ambiguous translated residues were removed. V3J clonotypes were defined as sequences sharing an identical inferred V gene, J gene, and CDR3 amino acid sequence. To compute the percentage overlap between repertoires, the number of shared unique clonotypes was divided by the size of the smaller repertoire. Three approaches were used to assess repertoire richness: RTK rarefaction, the Chao1 estimator, and Recon v2.1 estimates of unobserved clonotypes. For all TCRbeta clonotypes obtained by the gDNA method from a handful of donors, generation probabilities were computed with OLGA. Imported from immuneACCESS, the table was reduced by TCRdb to in-frame sequences with V and J called. These copies leave out some clones; in studies compared against another copy, an unresolved V gene accounts for under half, and the cause of the remainder is not known. The V and J calls and clone size were taken over from that table, and D and trimming were inferred from the DNA. In all, the sample holds under 2,000,000 clones, and around 96% of those were seen once. The ten largest account for under 1.5% of the sample.

Findings and caveats that apply to the study as a whole: Naive subsets generally had larger estimated clonotype richness than memory subsets. Because the study included only a small number of donors, the genetic and exposure-history diversity represented was limited. Higher generation probabilities were observed for clonotypes shared by all four sorted-subset donors than for non-shared clonotypes. Pairwise subsampling led to the expectation that sequencing depth would affect the degree of clonotype sharing among donors. Rarefaction of sorted-subset datasets indicated incomplete sequencing despite the large sequencing depth. Sharing across several donors was observed for about 5% of naive CD4, 3% to 3.5% of naive CD8, 2.3% of memory CD4, and around 0.42% of memory CD8 clonotypes. Sampling was restricted to blood, and TCR repertoires in tissues likely differ from the TCR repertoires found in blood.

The sequence was obtained from a man between 18 and 35 years old in good health. The sample was naive CD8+ T cells sorted from blood. What the cell subset or site label conveys for this sample: CD45RA+CCR7+.

The nucleotide sequence is TGTGCCAGTAGTATCGGGACAGGTTCACCCCTCCACTTT. This yields the protein CASSIGTGSPLHF. The sequence joins TRBV19 to TRBJ1-6, with 8 middle bases fitting TRBD1. The CDR3 spans 13 residues, from the cysteine through the phenylalanine. Just CDR3 DNA is preserved here, 39 bases in frame from base 1. V trim: 3 bases; J trim: 9 bases; unmatched bases: 1. From a lookup of the germline V gene (reference sequence), CDR1 and CDR2 are LNHDA and SQIVND.